What follows are 27 T cell receptor beta chains derived from one specimen sequenced in a study of blood T cell repertoires in COVID-19. Clones were sequenced by immunoSEQ multiplex PCR, and TCRdb holds only the in-frame ones, with some missing. The sample comprises under 75,000 clones, around 90% of which are singletons, and approximately 3.4% rests with the top ten. Material for sequencing was peripheral blood. These receptors were obtained from a man aged 50 to 59 with active COVID-19.

This sequence joins TRBV18 and TRBJ2-3, with 7 bases identical to TRBD1. The V gene's germline CDR1 is KGHSH and CDR2 LQKENI. Unmatched junction bases numbered 10, after V lost 3 bases and J lost 7 bases. The CDR3 extends over 15 amino acids. The CDR3 loop reads CASSPWTGHENTQYF. The CDR3 region has the DNA TGTGCCAGCTCACCTTGGACAGGACATGAGAATACGCAGTATTTT.

The rearrangement uses TRBV3-1 (or the pseudogene TRBV3-2) and TRBJ1-1; the match to TRBD1 covers 8 bases. V was clipped by 5 bases and J by 6 bases; unmatched bases: 8. This CDR3 spans 14 amino acids. Per germline, CDR1 LGHDT and CDR2 YNNKEL (reference sequence). CDR3: CASSFQGARAEAFF. The CDR3 nucleotides read TGTGCCAGCAGCTTCCAGGGGGCTAGGGCTGAAGCTTTCTTT.

The chain links TRBV7-3 to TRBJ2-2; D remains ambiguous. Trimming took 6 bases from V and 5 from J, leaving 7 bases between them. There are 12 residues in the CDR3. Germline-derived CDR1 and CDR2 are SGHTA and FQGTGA. The CDR3 here is CASSRRTGELFF. The CDR3 DNA sequence: TGTGCCAGCAGTCGGCGGACCGGGGAGCTGTTTTTT.

The V gene is TRBV6-5, the J gene TRBJ1-2; TRBD1 is a possible D gene (6 bases). There are 15 residues in the CDR3. Germline V CDR1 and CDR2: MNHEY, SVGAGI. V lost 4 bases to trimming and J lost 5 bases, with 17 bases between them. DNA of the CDR3: TGTGCCAGCAGTTCCCTGGAGGGGAGGGGGTATGGCTACACCTTC. Translating gives CASSSLEGRGYGYTF.

The chain carries TRBV10-3 and TRBJ2-3, with 10 bases aligning to TRBD1. CDR3 length: 12 amino acids. The V gene end was trimmed by 11 bases and the J gene end by 7 bases; junction bases not matched to a gene: 6. In germline, CDR1 is ENHRY, CDR2 SYGVKD. CDR3 DNA: TGTGCCGCAGGGACAGGGGAAAATACGCAGTATTTT. This translates into CAAGTGENTQYF.

V and J are TRBV3-1 (or the pseudogene TRBV3-2) and TRBJ2-2; TRBD2 matches at 13 bases. Germline V CDR1 and CDR2: LGHDT, YNNKEL (reference sequence). With V trimmed by 6 bases and J by 5 bases, 6 bases remained unmatched. The CDR3 consists of 16 residues. The CDR3 coding sequence is TGTGCCAGCAGACGACTAGCGGGGGGAGGGACCGGGGAGCTGTTTTTT. Encoded protein: CASRRLAGGGTGELFF.

This rearrangement joins TRBV5-1 to TRBJ1-2, with D perhaps matching TRBD1 (5 bases). With 1 base removed from V and 1 base from J, the gap between germline ends came to 14 bases. Germline V gene lookup returns CDR1 SGHRS and CDR2 YFSETQ. The CDR3 is 16 residues long. CDR3 nucleotide sequence: TGCGCCAGCAGCTTGTCGGGGGACTCCCTTAACTATGGCTACACCTTC. It is translated as CASSLSGDSLNYGYTF.

The J gene is TRBJ1-3, the V gene TRBV3-1 (or the pseudogene TRBV3-2); tentative D call: TRBD1 (6 bases). Trimming removed 0 bases at V and 1 base at J, with 10 bases between. Germline loops: CDR1 LGHDT, CDR2 YNNKEL (reference sequence). The CDR3 has 16 amino acids. CDR3: CASSQDHDRSGNTIYF. The CDR3 nucleotides read TGTGCCAGCAGCCAAGATCATGACAGGTCTGGAAACACCATATATTTT.

The chain is built from TRBV3-1 (or the pseudogene TRBV3-2) and TRBJ2-5, with TRBD2 matching over 12 bases. This CDR3 spans 15 amino acids. The V and J ends lost 10 bases and 5 bases, in that order; junction bases with no gene match: 11. The V gene's germline CDR1 is LGHDT and CDR2 YNNKEL (reference sequence). Here the CDR3 DNA reads TGTGCCACTCTTGCTAGCGGGGGGGCCGGGGAGACCCAGTACTTC. As protein: CATLASGGAGETQYF.

J is TRBJ2-3 and V is TRBV10-3, with TRBD2 as a possible D gene (6 bases). Trimming removed 6 bases at V and 2 bases at J, with 15 bases between. Germline assignment: CDR1 ENHRY and CDR2 SYGVKD. This CDR3 comprises 15 residues. For the CDR3, the DNA is TGTGCCATCAGGCCATCGGGGGACTCCACAGATACGCAGTATTTT. Translating it yields CAIRPSGDSTDTQYF.

The V gene is TRBV2, the J gene TRBJ2-5; 7 bases agree with TRBD2. V shed 0 bases and J 5 bases; nucleotides not matched to a gene: 6. Germline lookup yields CDR1 SNHLY and CDR2 FYNNEI. The CDR3 loop spans 15 amino acids. DNA for the CDR3: TGTGCCAGCAGTGAAGCGGGGGGGATACAGGAGACCCAGTACTTC. This encodes CASSEAGGIQETQYF.

The gene calls are TRBV7-3 and TRBJ2-6, with D possibly matching TRBD2 (6 bases). V was trimmed by 5 bases and J by 2 bases, leaving 19 bases between them. The CDR3 length is 18 residues. The germline CDR1 and CDR2 sequences are SGHTA and FQGTGA. In nucleotides, the CDR3 is TGTGCCAGCAGCGCACCCGGGGGAGGCAGGGCTGGGGCCAACGTCCTGACTTTC. Its protein is CASSAPGGGRAGANVLTF.

This chain links TRBV7-7 with TRBJ2-5; 9 nucleotides line up with TRBD2. Germline values: CDR1 SSHAT, CDR2 FNYEAQ (reference sequence). The ends lost 5 bases at V and 5 bases at J; junction bases unmatched: 6. The CDR3 sequence is 14 residues long. The CDR3: CASSKGTSMETQYF. CDR3 DNA sequence: TGTGCCAGCAGCAAAGGGACTAGCATGGAGACCCAGTACTTC.

CDR3 in amino acids: CASSEFKGRPYEQYF. The CDR3 DNA reads TGTGCCAGCAGTGAATTCAAAGGGAGGCCCTACGAGCAGTACTTC. The V gene is TRBV6-1, the J gene TRBJ2-7; a weak D match, TRBD2 (6 bases). The CDR3 has 15 amino acids. Trimming took 2 bases from V and 2 from J, leaving 13 bases between them. The germline V gene encodes CDR1 MNHNS and CDR2 SASEGT.

As regards this clone: One end of the junction is discordant with germline, which a read error may explain. This chain connects TRBV7-7 to TRBJ2-3; TRBD2 is a possible D gene (6 bases). The CDR3 totals 14 residues. Germline loops: CDR1 SSHAT, CDR2 FNYEAQ (reference sequence). The CDR3, as DNA: TGTGCTAGCAGCCTCGGGACTCCCCCAGATACGCAGTATTTT. Translated: CASSLGTPPDTQYF.

This clone turned up a few times. The chain carries TRBV9 and TRBJ2-7; D is perhaps TRBD2 (6 bases). CDR1 is SGDLS, CDR2 YYNGEE, per germline. CDR3 length: 14 amino acids. The V end was cut by 1 base, the J end by 3 bases, with 11 bases between. The CDR3 here is CASSVIDSGYEQYF. The CDR3 nucleotides read TGTGCCAGCAGCGTAATTGATAGCGGCTACGAGCAGTACTTC.

The chain is built from TRBV24-1 and TRBJ2-7, with D perhaps TRBD2 (7 bases). This CDR3 contains 14 residues. Per the germline V gene, CDR1 is KGHDR and CDR2 is SFDVKD. The V gene lost 10 bases and the J gene lost 7 bases, with 22 bases spanning the gap. The CDR3 DNA follows: TGTGCCACGGGGAGGGGGAGAAGGTCGTGGGAGCAGTACTTC. Amino acid sequence: CATGRGRRSWEQYF.

The V call is TRBV19, the J call TRBJ1-2; D remains unclear. Germline V gene sequence: CDR1 LNHDA, CDR2 SQIVND (reference sequence). The CDR3 extends over 14 amino acids. The CDR3 DNA reads as TGTGCTGATATAATCGGGTTAGCTAACTATGGCTACACCTTC. Translated, it gives CADIIGLANYGYTF. Based on the CDR3 plus reference TRBV19 and TRBJ1-2, the full variable domain is DGGITQSPKYLFRKEGQNVTLSCEQNLNHDAMYWYRQDPGQGLRLIYYSQIVNDFQKGDIAEGYSVSREKKESFPLTVTSAQKNPTAFYLCADIIGLANYGYTFGSGTRLTVV.

The chain recombines TRBV12-5 with TRBJ1-6; 8 bases map to TRBD1. Per germline, CDR1 LGHNT and CDR2 FRNRAP. J lost 0 bases, V lost 2 bases, and 3 bases had no gene match. The CDR3 loop spans 17 amino acids. The CDR3 is CASGLTTGGSYNSPLHF. The CDR3 coding sequence is TGTGCTAGTGGTTTGACTACAGGGGGCTCCTATAATTCACCCCTCCACTTT.

The chain carries TRBV7-9 and TRBJ1-6; D unclear. Germline CDR1 reads SEHNR; CDR2 reads FQNEAQ (reference sequence). V was clipped by 2 bases and J by 10 bases, with 12 bases between them. The CDR3 runs to 14 residues. In nucleotides, the CDR3 is TGTGCCAGCAGCTTATGGACGACGGGGTCACCCCTCCACTTT. Encoded protein: CASSLWTTGSPLHF.

This chain links TRBV3-1 (or the pseudogene TRBV3-2) with TRBJ2-1; a weak D match, TRBD2 (6 bases). The germline V gene has CDR1 LGHDT and CDR2 YNNKEL (reference sequence). The V end lost 3 bases, the J end lost 6 bases, and 15 bases lay between the germline ends. The CDR3 has 15 amino acids. The CDR3, as DNA: TGTGCCAGCAGCCATTCCTTGGGGGGTAGCAATGAGCAGTTCTTC. This sequence encodes CASSHSLGGSNEQFF.

J is TRBJ1-1 and V is TRBV5-1; TRBD1 matches at 8 bases. The CDR3 is made up of 15 amino acids. After removal of 5 bases from V and 1 base from J, the junction contained 7 bases not matched to a gene. The germline V gene encodes CDR1 SGHRS and CDR2 YFSETQ. CDR3 bases: TGCGCCAGCAGTTCCGGGACAGGCGGGAACACTGAAGCTTTCTTT. Amino acids: CASSSGTGGNTEAFF.

The chain carries TRBV4-3 and TRBJ1-1; D not certain. The germline V gene encodes CDR1 LGHNA and CDR2 YSLEER. The CDR3 contains 16 residues. Trimming took off 4 bases at V and 0 bases at J, with 15 bases between the two ends. The CDR3 loop reads CASSPASIELNTEAFF. For the CDR3, the DNA is TGCGCCAGCAGCCCCGCTTCGATTGAGTTGAACACTGAAGCTTTCTTT.

The genes are TRBV4-1 and TRBJ2-7; 12 bases fit TRBD2. Trimming removed 4 bases from V and 5 bases from J; junction bases left unmatched: 9. The CDR3 is 16 residues long. Germline V lookup: CDR1 MGHRA, CDR2 YSYEKL. CDR3 loop: CASSRVGLAGPDEQYF. DNA for the CDR3: TGCGCCAGCAGCCGTGTAGGACTAGCGGGGCCCGACGAGCAGTACTTC.

This clone was detected only once. The chain is built from TRBV12-3 or TRBV12-4 and TRBJ2-1; 8 bases agree with TRBD1. The CDR3 is 12 amino acids. The junction had 10 bases not matched to a gene; V was cut back by 6 bases and J by 15 bases. DNA for the CDR3: TGTGCCAGCAGCCCCGGACAGGGAAATATGTTCTTC. This gives the protein CASSPGQGNMFF.

The chain combines TRBV5-4 with TRBJ1-1; 7 bases line up with TRBD1. Per the germline V gene, CDR1 is SGHNT and CDR2 is YYREEE (reference sequence). J gave up 1 base and V 5 bases, and 5 bases lay outside the gene matches. This CDR3 contains 14 residues. CDR3 nucleotides: TGTGCCAGCAGGCCAGACAGGGCGAACACTGAAGCTTTCTTT. The encoded protein is CASRPDRANTEAFF.

The chain uses TRBV6-5 and TRBJ2-5; D ambiguous. Germline V lookup: CDR1 MNHEY, CDR2 SVGAGI. Trimming stripped 7 bases from V and 4 bases from J, with 7 bases between. The CDR3 spans 11 residues. The CDR3 spells CASTQLETQYF. The CDR3 DNA sequence: TGTGCCAGCACCCAACTAGAGACCCAGTACTTC.